Shown below are 10 T cell receptor beta chains from a single sample sequenced in a study of identifying expanded T cells in peripheral blood. The repertoire was sequenced with immunoSEQ multiplex PCR; TCRdb's copy has only in-frame clones and lacks some. The sample holds around 100,000 clones; more than 85% are singletons and the top ten take about 15%. The sequenced sample consisted of blood. All receptors derive from a person aged 18 to 75 in good health.

The chain links TRBV1 to TRBJ2-1; the D call in the table, TRBD2, was not verified against the DNA. TRBV1 is annotated as a pseudogene. This CDR3 contains 21 residues. Here the CDR3 DNA reads TGCACCAGCAGCTCCCGCCGCGGGACTATCACGCCCAATAGCTCCTACAATGAGCAGTTCTTC. As protein: CTSSSRRGTITPNSSYNEQFF.

DNA of the CDR3: TGTGCCAGCAGCCACAGGGTCGCGGAGACCCAGTACTTC. The encoded protein is CASSHRVAETQYF. The genes are TRBV7-2 and TRBJ2-5, with D tentatively TRBD1 (6 bases). Deletions cut 5 bases from V and 5 bases from J, with 12 bases between. Germline CDR1 SGHTA, CDR2 FQGNSA. This CDR3 is built from 13 residues.

This clone came up a few times. The chain couples TRBV18 to TRBJ1-1, with D tentatively TRBD1 (6 bases). Trimming cost V 4 bases and J 0 bases, with 9 bases left between them. Germline values: CDR1 KGHSH, CDR2 LQKENI. CDR3 length: 14 amino acids. This chain's CDR3 is CASSRGQLNTEAFF. Here the CDR3 DNA reads TGTGCCAGCTCACGAGGACAGTTGAACACTGAAGCTTTCTTT. The full variable domain, with the rest looked up from reference TRBV18 and TRBJ1-1, is NAGVMQNPRHLVRRRGQEARLRCSPMKGHSHVYWYRQLPEEGLKFMVYLQKENIIDESGMPKERFSAEFPKEGPSILRIQQVVRGDSAAYFCASSRGQLNTEAFFGQGTRLTVV.

The chain has TRBV7-2 and TRBJ2-7; D perhaps matches TRBD2 (6 bases). Germline lookup yields CDR1 SGHTA and CDR2 FQGNSA. Trimming removed 5 bases from V and 2 bases from J, with 13 bases in between. The length of the CDR3 is 14 residues. The CDR3 bases are TGTGCCAGCAGCCCGGGGGAATCAACCTACGAGCAGTACTTC. It translates to CASSPGESTYEQYF.

V is TRBV30 and J is TRBJ2-2; D perhaps matches TRBD2 (6 bases). The germline V and J ends were trimmed by 3 bases and 8 bases, with 19 bases remaining between them. Per germline, CDR1 GTSNPN and CDR2 SVGIG (reference sequence). CDR3 length: 15 amino acids. The CDR3 sequence: CAWRGTGVMVGELFF. The CDR3 DNA reads as TGTGCCTGGAGGGGGACGGGAGTGATGGTAGGGGAGCTGTTTTTT.

The chain carries TRBV29-1 and TRBJ2-3; maybe TRBD1 (5 bases). The CDR3 length is 12 residues. V lost 6 bases and J lost 11, with 18 bases in between. Looked up from germline, CDR1 is SQVTM and CDR2 is ANQGSEA. This CDR3 reads CSVGVGQGRQYF. The DNA of the CDR3 is TGCAGCGTCGGAGTGGGTCAGGGAAGGCAGTATTTT.

The chain links TRBV7-9 to TRBJ2-5; perhaps TRBD1 as D (6 bases). Germline loops: CDR1 SEHNR, CDR2 FQNEAQ (reference sequence). CDR3 length equals 16 residues. V lost 3 bases and J 1 base, leaving 15 bases between the germline ends. The CDR3 DNA reads as TGTGCCAGCAGCTTTGGCAGGGGATGGTTCCAAGAGACCCAGTACTTC. It specifies CASSFGRGWFQETQYF.

The CDR3 here is CASSQESGPNEQFF. In DNA form, the CDR3 reads TGCGCCAGCAGCCAAGAATCCGGGCCCAATGAGCAGTTCTTC. The chain carries TRBV4-3 and TRBJ2-1; D not certain. V shed 0 bases and J shed 6 bases, with 9 bases lying between them. This CDR3 contains 14 residues. Germline V gene sequence: CDR1 LGHNA, CDR2 YSLEER.

Comments on this clone: The conserved phenylalanine or tryptophan normally closing the CDR3 is absent here, so this likely arose from a read error. No DNA is shown, since the ends of the CDR3 on it are uncertain; the CDR3 is the one TCRdb lists. The chain joins TRBV9 to TRBJ2-3; the D call TRBD1 from the table was never checked on the DNA. Both ends counted, the CDR3 spans 10 residues. Germline lookup yields CDR1 SGDLS and CDR2 YYNGEE. CDR3 amino acids: CASSDLQTAG.

This chain uses TRBV5-4 with TRBJ1-2; D not resolved. V lost 0 bases and J 2 bases, leaving 14 bases between the germline ends. The CDR3 loop spans 16 amino acids. Germline V lookup: CDR1 SGHNT, CDR2 YYREEE (reference sequence). The CDR3 nucleotides are TGTGCCAGCAGCTTGGGCTCCTTGGGGAGGAACTATGGCTACACCTTC. It is translated as CASSLGSLGRNYGYTF.